This entry lists 25 T cell receptor beta chains sequenced from one sample in a study of CXCR3-negative and CXCR3-positive naive CD8 T cells. The TRB libraries of cDNA were built by UMI-labeled 5' RACE. Using the 5' RACE reads, TCRdb records one entry per CDR3 protein without DNA. Recorded here are about 43,000 distinct CDR3 sequences; the top ten clones represent about 15%. The sequenced sample consisted of memory CD8+ T cells from blood. These receptors originate from a human donor in good health. Some clones in this sample may be carry-over from other donors' samples.

This CDR3 is CASSLSRDTQYF. The V and J genes are TRBV14 and TRBJ2-3. CDR1 and CDR2 (germline): SGHDN, FVKESK. The length of the CDR3 is 12 residues. The complete variable domain, with remaining parts taken from reference TRBV14 and TRBJ2-3, reads EAGVTQFPSHSVIEKGQTVTLRCDPISGHDNLYWYRRVMGKEIKFLLHFVKESKQDESGMPNNRFLAERTGGTYSTLKVQPAELEDSGVYFCASSLSRDTQYFGPGTRLTVL.

The rearrangement uses TRBV29-1 and TRBJ1-5; the TRBD1 assignment by TCRdb is unverifiable without DNA. The CDR3 contains 13 residues. Germline loops: CDR1 SQVTM, CDR2 ANQGSEA. The CDR3 region is CSVEAGVGQPQHF.

The chain uses TRBV6-2 or TRBV6-3 and TRBJ2-2; TCRdb selects TRBD1, and the lack of DNA leaves this call unchecked. This CDR3 is 14 amino acids long. Per germline, CDR1 MNHEY and CDR2 SVGEGT. The CDR3 region is CASSRDIATGELFF.

This chain connects TRBV29-1 to TRBJ2-3. The CDR3 is 14 amino acids. CDR1 is SQVTM and CDR2 is ANQGSEA in the germline V gene. CDR3 residues: CSVVSATGTDTQYF.

The chain combines TRBV20-1 with TRBJ2-7; TCRdb's D call of TRBD2 is untestable without DNA. This CDR3 has 14 amino acids. Germline lookup yields CDR1 DFQATT and CDR2 SNEGSKA (reference sequence). This chain's CDR3 is CSAAGTPSSYEQYF.

This chain links TRBV14 with TRBJ2-7; TCRdb's D call, TRBD1, is unchecked because there is no DNA. Germline V gene lookup returns CDR1 SGHDN and CDR2 FVKESK. This CDR3 region has 16 residues. CDR3 residues: CASSHGRGAAGYEQYF.

V gene TRBV20-1 combines with J gene TRBJ2-1; checking the TCRdb D call of TRBD2 is not possible without DNA. CDR1 and CDR2 from the germline V gene are DFQATT and SNEGSKA (reference sequence). This CDR3 region has 16 residues. The CDR3 sequence: CSAFTAREGLYGEQFF.

V usage is TRBV9 and J usage is TRBJ2-7. Looked up from germline, CDR1 is SGDLS and CDR2 is YYNGEE. The CDR3 has 13 amino acids. CDR3 loop: CASSVGNSYEQYF.

The V gene is TRBV14, the J gene TRBJ1-1; absent DNA, TCRdb's TRBD1 call cannot be checked. This CDR3 has 14 amino acids. CDR1 and CDR2 (germline): SGHDN, FVKESK. This CDR3 is CASSPRTGNTEAFF.

The chain employs TRBV15 and TRBJ2-5; with no DNA, the TCRdb D assignment of TRBD2 cannot be verified. Germline CDR1 reads LNHNV; CDR2 reads YYDKDF (reference sequence). The CDR3 has 13 residues. The CDR3 loop is CATSSGRGVDQYF.

The rearrangement joins TRBV19 to TRBJ1-1. CDR1 and CDR2 from the germline V gene are LNHDA and SQIVND (reference sequence). This CDR3 is built from 12 residues. The CDR3: CASSIVATEAFF.

The CDR3 loop reads CASSQGSGTRTGELFF. This chain links TRBV4-3 with TRBJ2-2; TCRdb selects TRBD1, and the lack of DNA leaves this call unchecked. The germline CDR1 and CDR2 sequences are LGHNA and YSLEER. The CDR3 has 16 amino acids.

The chain links TRBV27 to TRBJ2-3; TCRdb reports TRBD1, a call that lacks DNA to check it against. This CDR3 has 14 amino acids. CDR1 and CDR2 from the germline V gene are MNHEY and SMNVEV (reference sequence). The CDR3: CASIIASGGDTQYF.

This chain joins TRBV7-3 and TRBJ2-5; the TRBD2 assignment by TCRdb is unverifiable without DNA. Germline values: CDR1 SGHTA, CDR2 FQGTGA. CDR3 length equals 16 residues. The CDR3 sequence: CASSFGLAGVRETQYF.

The CDR3 loop reads CASRSPSEDGSYEQYF. The chain couples TRBV12-3 or TRBV12-4 to TRBJ2-7. CDR3 length equals 16 residues.

Its frequency marks this clonotype as medium-sized. The rearrangement joins TRBV7-3 to TRBJ1-1. Germline loops: CDR1 SGHTA, CDR2 FQGTGA. This CDR3 is 15 amino acids long. CDR3 protein: CASSSSRDQYTEAFF.

The chain recombines TRBV3-1 with TRBJ1-2; without DNA, the TCRdb call of TRBD1 cannot be checked. The germline CDR1 and CDR2 sequences are LGHDT and YNNKEL (reference sequence). The CDR3 is made up of 17 amino acids. The CDR3 protein is CASSQVIRGREDYGYTF.

This chain uses TRBV28 with TRBJ2-3. This CDR3 is 13 amino acids long. CDR1 and CDR2 from the germline V gene are MDHEN and SYDVKM. This CDR3 reads CASSWIDTDTQYF.

This sequence joins TRBV3-1 and TRBJ1-1. CDR1 is LGHDT, CDR2 YNNKEL, per germline (reference sequence). The CDR3 runs to 14 residues. The CDR3 protein is CASSLPEASAEAFF.

J is TRBJ2-1 and V is TRBV5-1; as DNA is missing, the TRBD1 call by TCRdb cannot be tested. This CDR3 is built from 15 residues. CDR1 and CDR2 (germline): SGHRS, YFSETQ. CDR3 amino acids: CASSFIQGKYDEQFF. Supplemented by reference TRBV5-1 and TRBJ2-1, the full variable domain reads KAGVTQTPRYLIKTRGQQVTLSCSPISGHRSVSWYQQTPGQGLQFLFEYFSETQRNKGNFPGRFSGRQFSNSRSEMNVSTLELGDSALYLCASSFIQGKYDEQFFGPGTRLTVL.

The chain combines TRBV10-3 with TRBJ2-3; TCRdb lists TRBD2, though no DNA is available to test this call. The CDR3 covers 18 residues. From germline, CDR1 is ENHRY and CDR2 SYGVKD. This CDR3 reads CAISESRGLAGDTDTQYF.

V usage is TRBV5-8 and J usage is TRBJ2-1; TCRdb gives TRBD2 as the D gene, but with no DNA this cannot be confirmed. Germline V gene data show CDR1 as SGHTS and CDR2 as YDEGEE. CDR3 size: 15 residues. The CDR3 reads CASSLGLAVYNEQFF.

The CDR3 loop is CATGAENSPLHF. The V and J genes are TRBV15 and TRBJ1-6. The CDR3 runs to 12 residues. Germline CDR1 reads LNHNV; CDR2 reads YYDKDF (reference sequence).

The rearrangement links TRBV20-1 to TRBJ1-4; there is no DNA to check the TCRdb D call of TRBD1. CDR3 length: 15 residues. Germline CDR1 and CDR2: DFQATT and SNEGSKA (reference sequence). This CDR3 is CSARVEGQGGEKLFF.

This chain links TRBV29-1 with TRBJ2-1; the D call from TCRdb, TRBD1, cannot be confirmed without DNA. The CDR3 extends over 15 amino acids. Germline V gene sequence: CDR1 SQVTM, CDR2 ANQGSEA. This CDR3 is CSVEDDREVSNEQFF.